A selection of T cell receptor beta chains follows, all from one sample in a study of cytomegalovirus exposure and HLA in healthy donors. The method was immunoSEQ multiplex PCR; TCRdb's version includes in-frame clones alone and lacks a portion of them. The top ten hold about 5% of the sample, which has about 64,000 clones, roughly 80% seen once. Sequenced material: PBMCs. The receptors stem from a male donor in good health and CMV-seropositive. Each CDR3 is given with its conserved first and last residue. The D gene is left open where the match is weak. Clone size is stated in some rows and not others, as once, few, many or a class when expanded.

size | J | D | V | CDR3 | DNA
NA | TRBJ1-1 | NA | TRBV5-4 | CASSEGTSAGAEAFF | TGTGCCAGCAGCGAAGGGACTTCGGCAGGCGCTGAAGCTTTCTTT
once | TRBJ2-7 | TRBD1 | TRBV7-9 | CSSSRDRGEEQYF | TGTTCCAGCAGCCGAGACAGGGGGGAAGAGCAGTACTTC
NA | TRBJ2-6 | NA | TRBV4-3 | CASSQAVGANVLTF | TGCGCCAGCAGCCAGGCGGTAGGAGCCAACGTCCTGACTTTC
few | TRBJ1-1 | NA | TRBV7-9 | CASSFWNTEAFF | TGTGCCAGCAGCTTCTGGAACACTGAAGCTTTCTTT
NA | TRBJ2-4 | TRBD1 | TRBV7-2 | CASTLVVSGQGGIQYF | TGTGCCAGCACCCTCGTGGTCTCGGGACAGGGAGGCATTCAGTACTTC
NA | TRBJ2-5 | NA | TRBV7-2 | CASSLARGGIGETQYF | TGTGCCAGCAGCTTAGCAAGGGGGGGTATTGGAGAGACCCAGTACTTC
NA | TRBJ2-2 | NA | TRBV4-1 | CASSRLEVAGSGELFF | TGCGCCAGCAGCCGTCTCGAGGTGGCCGGCTCCGGGGAGCTGTTTTTT
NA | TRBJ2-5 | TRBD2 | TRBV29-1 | CSVQIAGGQGTQYF | TGCAGCGTCCAAATAGCGGGGGGGCAGGGGACCCAGTACTTC
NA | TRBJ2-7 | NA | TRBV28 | CASHTMSEDYEQYF | TGTGCTTCGCATACGATGAGCGAAGACTACGAGCAGTACTTC
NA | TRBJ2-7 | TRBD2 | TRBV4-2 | CASSQDRSGAYEQYF | TGTGCCAGCAGCCAAGATCGCAGCGGGGCATACGAGCAGTACTTC
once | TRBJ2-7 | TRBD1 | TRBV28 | CASRTGGYEQYF | TGTGCCAGCAGGACAGGGGGCTACGAGCAGTACTTC
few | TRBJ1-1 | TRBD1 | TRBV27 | CASSLLHRRTGGTEAFF | TGTGCCAGCAGTTTACTTCACCGGAGGACAGGGGGCACTGAAGCTTTCTTT
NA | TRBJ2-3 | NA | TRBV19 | CASSIDPMVRVGKTDTQYF | TGTGCCAGTAGTATAGACCCCATGGTGAGGGTCGGGAAGACAGATACGCAGTATTTT
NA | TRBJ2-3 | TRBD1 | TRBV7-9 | CASSSTGGSADTQYF | TGTGCCAGCAGCTCGACAGGGGGAAGTGCAGATACGCAGTATTTT
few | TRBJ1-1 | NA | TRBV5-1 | CASSEDRLTEAFF | TGCGCCAGCAGCGAGGACAGACTCACTGAAGCTTTCTTT
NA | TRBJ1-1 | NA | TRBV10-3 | CAIRGGVNTEAFF | TGTGCCATCAGGGGGGGGGTTAACACTGAAGCTTTCTTT
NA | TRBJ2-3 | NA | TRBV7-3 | CASSPQDSRKQYF | TGTGCCAGCAGCCCTCAAGACTCCCGCAAGCAGTATTTT
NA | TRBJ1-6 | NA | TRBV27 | CASSRKSSYNSPLHF | TGTGCCAGCAGTAGAAAGAGCTCCTATAATTCACCCCTCCACTTT
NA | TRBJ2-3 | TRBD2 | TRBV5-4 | CASSPGRAGADTQYF | TGTGCCAGCAGTCCCGGCCGGGCGGGGGCAGATACGCAGTATTTT
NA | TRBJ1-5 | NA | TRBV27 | CASSTRGFGHQPQHF | TGTGCCAGCAGTACCAGGGGTTTCGGGCATCAGCCCCAGCATTTT
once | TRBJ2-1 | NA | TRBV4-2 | CASSQVVESYNEQFF | TGTGCCAGCAGCCAAGTAGTGGAGAGCTACAATGAGCAGTTCTTC
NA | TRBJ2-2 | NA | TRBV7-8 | CASSRRGEQGGTGELFF | TGTGCCAGCAGCCGTCGTGGCGAACAGGGGGGGACCGGGGAGCTGTTTTTT
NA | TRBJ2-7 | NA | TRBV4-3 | CASSQEVLKYEQYF | TGCGCCAGCAGCCAAGAGGTCCTAAAGTACGAGCAGTACTTC
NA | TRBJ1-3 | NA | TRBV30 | CAWSVGSSGNTIYF | TGTGCCTGGAGTGTTGGCAGCTCTGGAAACACCATATATTTT
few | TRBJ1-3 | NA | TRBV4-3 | CASSQDRERISGNTIYF | TGCGCCAGCAGCCAAGATCGGGAAAGGATATCTGGAAACACCATATATTTT
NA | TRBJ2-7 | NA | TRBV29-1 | CSVVTDSSYEQYF | TGCAGCGTTGTAACAGACAGCTCCTACGAGCAGTACTTC
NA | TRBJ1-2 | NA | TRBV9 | CASSSLGQEFNYGYTF | TGTGCCAGCAGCTCATTGGGGCAGGAGTTTAACTATGGCTACACCTTC
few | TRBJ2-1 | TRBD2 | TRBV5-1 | CASSLNSGGAREQFF | TGCGCCAGCAGCTTGAATAGCGGGGGGGCCAGGGAGCAGTTCTTC
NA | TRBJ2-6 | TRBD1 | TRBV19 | CASSIRTGTSGANVLTF | TGTGCCAGTAGTATTCGGACAGGGACCTCTGGGGCCAACGTCCTGACTTTC
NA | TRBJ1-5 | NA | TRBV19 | CASHKGNRGNQPQHF | TGTGCCAGCCATAAGGGGAACAGGGGCAATCAGCCCCAGCATTTT
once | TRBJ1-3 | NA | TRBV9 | CASSVPMEPAGENTIYF | TGTGCCAGCAGCGTACCGATGGAACCCGCGGGAGAAAACACCATATATTTT
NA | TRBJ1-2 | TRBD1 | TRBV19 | CASSTARTGGDGYTF | TGTGCCAGTAGTACCGCCCGGACAGGGGGCGATGGCTACACCTTC
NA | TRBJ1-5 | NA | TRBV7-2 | CASSSIDSDSNQPQHF | TGTGCCAGCAGCTCGATTGACAGCGATAGCAATCAGCCCCAGCATTTT
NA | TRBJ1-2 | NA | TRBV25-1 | CASSESLRGRHGYTF | TGTGCCAGCAGTGAATCGTTGCGGGGAAGACATGGCTACACCTTC
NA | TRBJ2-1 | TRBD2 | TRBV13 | CASSLPGGNNEQFF | TGTGCCAGCAGCTTGCCGGGGGGGAACAATGAGCAGTTCTTC
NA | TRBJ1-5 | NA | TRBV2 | CASSEGWGGESQHF | TGTGCCAGCAGTGAAGGTTGGGGAGGGGAGTCCCAGCATTTT
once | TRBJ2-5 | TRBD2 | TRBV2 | CASKTSVQETQYF | TGTGCCAGCAAGACTAGCGTTCAAGAGACCCAGTACTTC
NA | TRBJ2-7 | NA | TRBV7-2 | CASSSLPSYEQYF | TGTGCCAGCAGCTCACTTCCCTCCTACGAGCAGTACTTC
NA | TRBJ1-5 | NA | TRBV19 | CASSIAESNQPQHF | TGTGCCAGTAGTATAGCCGAGAGCAATCAGCCCCAGCATTTT
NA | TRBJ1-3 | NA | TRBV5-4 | CASSWGPASSSVGGNTIYF | TGTGCCAGCAGCTGGGGGCCGGCAAGTTCGTCGGTTGGTGGAAACACCATATATTTT
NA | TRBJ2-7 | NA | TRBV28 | CASSYGEPYEQYF | TGTGCCAGCAGTTACGGAGAACCCTACGAGCAGTACTTC
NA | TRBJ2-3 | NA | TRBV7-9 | CASSFPDSLPTDTQYF | TGTGCCAGCAGCTTCCCCGACAGCTTGCCAACAGATACGCAGTATTTT
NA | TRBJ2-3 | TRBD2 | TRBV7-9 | CASSPGTSGASTDTQYF | TGTGCCAGCAGCCCTGGGACTAGCGGGGCTAGCACAGATACGCAGTATTTT
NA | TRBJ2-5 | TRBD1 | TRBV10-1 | CASIPDRKETQYF | TGCGCCAGCATTCCGGACAGGAAAGAGACCCAGTACTTC
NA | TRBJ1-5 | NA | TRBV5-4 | CASSLDSQVNQPQHF | TGTGCCAGCAGCTTGGACAGTCAGGTAAATCAGCCCCAGCATTTT
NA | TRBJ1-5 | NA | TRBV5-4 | CASSLRGQGSYQPQHF | TGTGCCAGCAGCCTCCGGGGACAAGGAAGCTATCAGCCCCAGCATTTT
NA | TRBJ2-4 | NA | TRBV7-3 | CASSLTGGSKNIQYF | TGTGCCAGCAGCTTAACCGGAGGATCCAAAAACATTCAGTACTTC